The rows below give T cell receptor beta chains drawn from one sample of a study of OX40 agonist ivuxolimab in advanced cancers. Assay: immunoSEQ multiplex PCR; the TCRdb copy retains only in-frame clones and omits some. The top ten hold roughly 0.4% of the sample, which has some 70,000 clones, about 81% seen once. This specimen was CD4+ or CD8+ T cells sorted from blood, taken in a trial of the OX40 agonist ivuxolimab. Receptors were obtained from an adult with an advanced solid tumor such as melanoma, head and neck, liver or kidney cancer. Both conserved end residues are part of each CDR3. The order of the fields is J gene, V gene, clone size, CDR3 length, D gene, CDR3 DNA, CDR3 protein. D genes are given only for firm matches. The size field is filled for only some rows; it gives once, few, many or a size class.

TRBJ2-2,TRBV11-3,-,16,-,TGTGCCAGCAGCTTAAACTGGCAGGGTGAATTAGGGGAGCTGTTTTTT,CASSLNWQGELGELFF
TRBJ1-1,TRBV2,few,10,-,TGTGCCAGCAGCATCAGTGAAGCTTTCTTT,CASSISEAFF
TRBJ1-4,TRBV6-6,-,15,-,TGTGCCAGCAGACAAGGACAGAATAAGAATGAAAAACTGTTTTTT,CASRQGQNKNEKLFF
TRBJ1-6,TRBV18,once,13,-,TGTGCCAGCTCACAGGGGATCAATTCACCCCTCCACTTT,CASSQGINSPLHF
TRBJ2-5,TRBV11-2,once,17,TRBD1,TGTGCCAGCAGCCGGGGCTCCGGGACAGGGGGTAGAGAGACCCAGTACTTC,CASSRGSGTGGRETQYF
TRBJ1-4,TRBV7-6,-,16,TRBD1,TGTGCCAGCAGCTCGGACAGGGCTGCAACTAATGAAAAACTGTTTTTT,CASSSDRAATNEKLFF
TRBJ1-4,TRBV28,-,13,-,TGTGCCAGCAGGGCAGGAGGGCTTGAAAAACTGTTTTTT,CASRAGGLEKLFF
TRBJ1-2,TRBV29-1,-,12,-,TGCAGCGCCGTCTCGAGGGCGGACGGCTACACCTTC,CSAVSRADGYTF
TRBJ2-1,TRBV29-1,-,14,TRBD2,TGCAGCGTTGTTCCGGGAGGGTTGAGGAATGAGCAGTTCTTC,CSVVPGGLRNEQFF
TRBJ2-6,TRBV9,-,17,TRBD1,TGTGCCAGCAGCACCCGGACAGGGTCGTCTGGGGCCAACGTCCTGACTTTC,CASSTRTGSSGANVLTF
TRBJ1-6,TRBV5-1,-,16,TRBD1,TGCGCCAGCAGCTTGGGAGGGGGCGGCTATAATTCACCCCTCCACTTT,CASSLGGGGYNSPLHF
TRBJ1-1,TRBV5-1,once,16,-,TGCGCCAGCCGAATCTTAGGACAGCCGGCCAGTACTGAAGCTTTCTTT,CASRILGQPASTEAFF
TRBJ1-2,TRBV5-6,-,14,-,TGTGCCAGCAGCTTGGACCGAAACAACTATGGCTACACCTTC,CASSLDRNNYGYTF
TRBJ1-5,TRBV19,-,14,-,TGTGCCAGTAGTAGACAGGTTTACAATCAGCCCCAGCATTTT,CASSRQVYNQPQHF
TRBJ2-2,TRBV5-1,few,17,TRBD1,TGCGCCAGCAGCTCCGGGACAGGGGGCACCAACACCGGGGAGCTGTTTTTT,CASSSGTGGTNTGELFF
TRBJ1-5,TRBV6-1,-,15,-,TGTGCCAGCAGTGTAATTCAGGGAGGCAATCAGCCCCAGCATTTT,CASSVIQGGNQPQHF
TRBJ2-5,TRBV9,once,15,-,TGTGCCAGCAGCGTAGCTGGGGGGAAGACGGAGACCCAGTACTTC,CASSVAGGKTETQYF
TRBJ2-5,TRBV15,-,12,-,TGTGCCACCAGCACCCCAAAGGGGACCCAGTACTTC,CATSTPKGTQYF
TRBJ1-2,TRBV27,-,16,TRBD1,TGTGCCAGCAGTTCGCGATGGACAGGGGGTGACTATGGCTACACCTTC,CASSSRWTGGDYGYTF
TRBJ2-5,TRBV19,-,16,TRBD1,TGTGCCAGCCGAAGAGTAACAGGGGGGTTCGAAGAGACCCAGTACTTC,CASRRVTGGFEETQYF
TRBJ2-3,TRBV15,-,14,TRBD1,TGTGCCACCAGCAGGGACAGGGCCCCAGATACGCAGTATTTT,CATSRDRAPDTQYF
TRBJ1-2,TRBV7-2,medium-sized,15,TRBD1,TGTGCCAGCAGCCCACGACGGACAGGGGCCTATGGCTACACCTTC,CASSPRRTGAYGYTF
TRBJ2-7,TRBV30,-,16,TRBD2,TGTGCCTGGAGTGTATCTCCGGGGGGGGGACGCGGCGAGCAGTACTTC,CAWSVSPGGGRGEQYF
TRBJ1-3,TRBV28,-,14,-,TGTGCCAGCAAGGAGAACAGAGCCGGGAACACCATATATTTT,CASKENRAGNTIYF
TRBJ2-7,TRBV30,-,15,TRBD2,TGTGCCTGGAGCCATTGGCGCGGGAGGGTATTCGAGCAGTACTTC,CAWSHWRGRVFEQYF
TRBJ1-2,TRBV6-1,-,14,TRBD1,TGTGCCAGCAGAGAGACAGGGGGTAAGAATGGCTACACCTTC,CASRETGGKNGYTF
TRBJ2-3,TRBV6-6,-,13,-,TGTGCCAGCAACCGGGGACTCACAGATACGCAGTATTTT,CASNRGLTDTQYF
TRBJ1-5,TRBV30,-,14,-,TGTGCCTGGAGCGGAATTAGCTCGGGGGGGCCCCAGCATTTT,CAWSGISSGGPQHF
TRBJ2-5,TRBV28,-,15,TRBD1,TGTGCCAGCAGTCCGACGGGACAGGGCCAAGAGACCCAGTACTTC,CASSPTGQGQETQYF
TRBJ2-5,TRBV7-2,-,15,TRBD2,TGTGCCAGCAGTTCTAAAGGACTAGCGGGAGAGACCCAGTACTTC,CASSSKGLAGETQYF
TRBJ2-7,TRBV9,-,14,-,TGTGCCAGCAGCGGTTCCGGGACTTCCTACGAGCAGTACTTC,CASSGSGTSYEQYF
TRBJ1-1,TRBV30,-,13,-,TGTGCCTGGAGTCCTACCCGGGGCACTGAAGCTTTCTTT,CAWSPTRGTEAFF
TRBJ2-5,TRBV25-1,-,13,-,TGTGCCAGCAAAGTTTCACGGGAAGAGACCCAGTACTTC,CASKVSREETQYF
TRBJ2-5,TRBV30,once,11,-,TGTGCCTGGTGGTACCTCTGGACCCAGTACTTC,CAWWYLWTQYF
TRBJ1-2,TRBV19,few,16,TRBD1,TGTGCCACCCGAAGAGACCGACAGGGGGCTAGGAATGGCTACACCTTC,CATRRDRQGARNGYTF
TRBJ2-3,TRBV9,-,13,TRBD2,TGTGCCAGCAGCGACGGGGGGAGAAATACGCAGTATTTT,CASSDGGRNTQYF
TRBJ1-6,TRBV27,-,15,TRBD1,TGTGCCAGCAGTTTAGGGACAGGCTATAATTCACCCCTCCACTTT,CASSLGTGYNSPLHF
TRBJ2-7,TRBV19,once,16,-,TGTGCCAGTAGTATAGGTTTGACTAGGAGGGGCTACGAGCAGTACTTC,CASSIGLTRRGYEQYF
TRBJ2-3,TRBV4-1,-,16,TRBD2,TGCGCCAGCAGCCAAGTTGTTCGGGGGGATACAGATACGCAGTATTTT,CASSQVVRGDTDTQYF
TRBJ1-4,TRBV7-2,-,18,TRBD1,TGTGCCAGCAGCTCCCGGGGACAGGGGAGCTCGAAAATGAAAGGGCTGTTTTTT,CASSSRGQGSSKMKGLFF
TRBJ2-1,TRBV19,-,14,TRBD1,TGTGCCAGTAGCGTACAGGGGCTCTACAATGAGCAGTTCTTC,CASSVQGLYNEQFF